This T cell receptor beta chain was captured by sequencing in a study of T cells after yellow fever vaccination. The wider study: In the case of low-cell-number fractions, SMART-Seq v4 Ultra Low Input was used for preparation. Findings and limits, study-wide: The presence of abundant clonotypes contaminating from the bulk population was possible in FACS-sorted repertoires. Weaker, the secondary response peaked sooner, at day 5 versus 15.

V was cut by 3 bases and J by 0 bases, with 8 bases left in between. Germline lookup yields CDR1 DFQATT and CDR2 SNEGSKA (reference sequence). CDR3 length: 13 residues. Universal primer sites and UMIs were introduced during 5'RACE template-switching synthesis of TCR cDNA. TCRdb re-called the 5' RACE reads through MiXCR, storing one row per CDR3 protein. Of 300,000 to 350,000 distinct CDR3 sequences detected, around 4.1% appear once; the ten largest clones hold approximately 25%. As regards this clonotype: What it binds is not known.

V usage is TRBV20-1 and J usage is TRBJ1-2, with a possible D match to TRBD1 (5 bases). The sequence was collected from a man aged 18 to 29 who received the YFV17D yellow fever vaccine. Specimen: PBMCs, collected 5 days after the yellow fever booster vaccination. CDR3 sequence: CSARDKTNYGYTF. The DNA of the CDR3 is TGCAGTGCTAGGGACAAGACTAACTATGGCTACACCTTC.